This record looks at one T cell receptor (beta chain) sequence and its context. Libraries were prepared by immunoSEQ multiplex PCR; TCRdb keeps only in-frame clonotypes and omits some of them. Found here are roughly 170,000 clones, around 90% of them singletons; the top ten hold about 11%. This sample is drawn from a study of radiation and T cells in renal cell carcinoma. Losses at the gene ends were 6 bases for V and 3 bases for J; bases not matched to a gene: 10. Germline V gene sequence: CDR1 LNHDA, CDR2 SQIVND (reference sequence). The CDR3 has 15 residues. Indicated time point: blood 4 weeks post-SBRT, at nephrectomy. Described treatment: 15 Gy SBRT to primary tumor, nephrectomy 4 weeks later. Serial blood draws occurred at baseline and 2 and 4 weeks post-SBRT.

The V and J genes are TRBV19 and TRBJ1-1, with 7 bases matching TRBD1. This receptor was taken from a woman aged 45-65 years with renal cell carcinoma. The sequencing used blood, collected from a patient whose treatment included radiotherapy and nephrectomy. The CDR3 region is CASSPARGRDTEAFF. CDR3 DNA sequence: TGTGCCAGTAGCCCAGCGAGGGGGCGGGACACTGAAGCTTTCTTT. Combining the CDR3 with reference TRBV19 and TRBJ1-1 gives the whole variable domain DGGITQSPKYLFRKEGQNVTLSCEQNLNHDAMYWYRQDPGQGLRLIYYSQIVNDFQKGDIAEGYSVSREKKESFPLTVTSAQKNPTAFYLCASSPARGRDTEAFFGQGTRLTVV.